This T cell receptor (beta chain) was documented in a study of OX40 agonist ivuxolimab in advanced cancers. Germline V gives CDR1 ENHRY, CDR2 SYGVKD. V lost 6 bases and J lost 6, with 21 bases in between. The CDR3 covers 15 residues. This clone was detected only once. Generated by immunoSEQ multiplex PCR, the TCRdb table keeps only in-frame clones and is missing some. This table holds tens of thousands of clones, 90% to 95% found once. The chain combines TRBV10-3 with TRBJ2-7, with a possible D match to TRBD2 (6 bases). The receptor was isolated from an adult with an advanced solid tumor such as melanoma, head and neck, liver or kidney cancer. The sequenced sample was CD4+ or CD8+ T cells sorted from blood, obtained in a trial of the OX40 agonist ivuxolimab. The CDR3 protein is CAISQEGPLLLEQYF. The DNA for the CDR3 is TGTGCCATCAGCCAGGAGGGTCCCCTTCTTCTCGAGCAGTACTTC.